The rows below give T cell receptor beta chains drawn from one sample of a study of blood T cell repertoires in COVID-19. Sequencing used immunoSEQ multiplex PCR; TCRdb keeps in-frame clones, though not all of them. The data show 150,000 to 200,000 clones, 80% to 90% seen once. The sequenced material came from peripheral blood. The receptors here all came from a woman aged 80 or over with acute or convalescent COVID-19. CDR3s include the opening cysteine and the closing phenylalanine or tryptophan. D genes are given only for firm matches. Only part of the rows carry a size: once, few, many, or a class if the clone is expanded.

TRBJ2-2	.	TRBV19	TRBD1	TGTGCCAGTATTCCCCAGGGGGCTAACACCGGGGAGCTGTTTTTT	CASIPQGANTGELFF
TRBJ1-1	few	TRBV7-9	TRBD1	TGTGCCAGCAGTACCCGGGGACAGGGGAGTGAAGCTTTCTTT	CASSTRGQGSEAFF
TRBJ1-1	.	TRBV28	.	TGTGCCAGCTCTCACCAGTCTGAAGCTTTCTTT	CASSHQSEAFF
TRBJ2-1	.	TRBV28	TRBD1	TGTGCCAGCAGGCCCACAGGGGGCGCGGGTTCCTACAATGAGCAGTTCTTC	CASRPTGGAGSYNEQFF
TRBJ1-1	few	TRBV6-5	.	TGTGCCTCCCGCGGGGGCGAGTCGGGCACTGAAGCTTTCTTT	CASRGGESGTEAFF
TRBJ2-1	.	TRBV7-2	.	TGTGCCAGCAGCTTAGCTAGCGCGTCCTACAATGAGCAGTTCTTC	CASSLASASYNEQFF
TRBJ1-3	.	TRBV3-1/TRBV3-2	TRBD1	TGTGCCAGCAGCCCCCACTCCGGGACAGGGACTGGAAACACCATATATTTT	CASSPHSGTGTGNTIYF
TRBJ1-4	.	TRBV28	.	TGTGCCAGCAGCCAGTTGGGGGCTACGACTAATGAAAAACTGTTTTTT	CASSQLGATTNEKLFF
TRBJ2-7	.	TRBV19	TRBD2	TGTGCCAGTAGTACCTGGACTAGCGGGAGGGGTGAGCAGTACTTC	CASSTWTSGRGEQYF
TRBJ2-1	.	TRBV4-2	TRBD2	TGTGCCAGCAGCCAAGGCATAGCGGGATTGAATGAGCAGTTCTTC	CASSQGIAGLNEQFF
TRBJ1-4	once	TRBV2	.	TGTGCCAGCAATAAATTGACAGGACCAGGGGAAAAACTGTTTTTT	CASNKLTGPGEKLFF
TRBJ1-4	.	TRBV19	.	TGTGCCAGTAGTACGGTTGACAGCATTAATGAAAAACTGTTTTTT	CASSTVDSINEKLFF
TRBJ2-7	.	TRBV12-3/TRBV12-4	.	TGTGCCAGCAGTGAGGGCTCCTACGAGCAGTACTTC	CASSEGSYEQYF
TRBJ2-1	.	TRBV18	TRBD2	TGTGCCAGCTCACCACCGAGCGGGAGGGCCAAAGGCGACAATGAGCAGTTCTTC	CASSPPSGRAKGDNEQFF
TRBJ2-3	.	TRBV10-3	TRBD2	TGTGCCATCAGCGGACTAGCGGGAGAGGATACGCAGTATTTT	CAISGLAGEDTQYF
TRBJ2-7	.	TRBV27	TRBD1	TGTGCCAGCAGTTCCCCCAAAGGGACAGCCACCTACGAGCAGTACTTC	CASSSPKGTATYEQYF
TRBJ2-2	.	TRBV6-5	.	TGTGCCAGCAGCCCAGGGATTTTCACCGGGGAGCTGTTTTTT	CASSPGIFTGELFF
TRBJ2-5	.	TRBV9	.	TGTGCCAGCAGCGTAGAGGTAGGGGCCCAGTGGGAGACCCAGTACTTC	CASSVEVGAQWETQYF
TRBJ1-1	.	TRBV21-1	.	TGTGCCAGCAGCAAAGTTGGGGGGACTGAAGCTTTCTTT	CASSKVGGTEAFF
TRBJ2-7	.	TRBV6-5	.	TGTGCCAGCAGTACAATAGACAGTCCCTACGAGCAGTACTTC	CASSTIDSPYEQYF
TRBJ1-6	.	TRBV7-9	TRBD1	TGTGCCAGCAGCCTGGACAGGTTAAGTTCACCCCTCCACTTT	CASSLDRLSSPLHF
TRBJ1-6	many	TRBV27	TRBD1	TGTGCCAGCAGTACCGCCGGGACAGATAATTCACCCCTCCACTTT	CASSTAGTDNSPLHF